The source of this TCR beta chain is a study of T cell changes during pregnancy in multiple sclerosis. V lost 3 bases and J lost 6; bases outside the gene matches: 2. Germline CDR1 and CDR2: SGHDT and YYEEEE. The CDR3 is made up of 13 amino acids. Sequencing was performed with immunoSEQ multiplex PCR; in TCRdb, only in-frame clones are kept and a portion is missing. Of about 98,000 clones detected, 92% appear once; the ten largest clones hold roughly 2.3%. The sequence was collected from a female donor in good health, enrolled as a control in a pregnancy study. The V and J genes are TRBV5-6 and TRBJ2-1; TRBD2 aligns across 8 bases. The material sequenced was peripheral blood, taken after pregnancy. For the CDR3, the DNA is TGTGCCAGCAGCTCTCGGGGGGGCAATGAGCAGTTCTTC. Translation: CASSSRGGNEQFF.